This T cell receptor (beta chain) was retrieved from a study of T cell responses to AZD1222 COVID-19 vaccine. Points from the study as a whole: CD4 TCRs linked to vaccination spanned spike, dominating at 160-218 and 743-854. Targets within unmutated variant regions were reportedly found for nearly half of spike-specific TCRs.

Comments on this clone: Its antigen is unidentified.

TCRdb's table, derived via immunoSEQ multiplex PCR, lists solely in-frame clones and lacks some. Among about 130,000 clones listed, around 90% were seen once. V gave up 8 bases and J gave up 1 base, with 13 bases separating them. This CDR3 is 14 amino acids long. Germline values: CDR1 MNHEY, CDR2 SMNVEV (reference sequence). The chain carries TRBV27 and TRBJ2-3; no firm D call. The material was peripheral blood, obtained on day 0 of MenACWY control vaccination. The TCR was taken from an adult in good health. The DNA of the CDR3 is TGTGCCAGCGCCCTACTCGACCGCACAGATACGCAGTATTTT. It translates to CASALLDRTDTQYF.